One sample yielded the 6 T cell receptor beta chains listed below, sequenced in a study of graft-versus-host responses after intestinal transplantation. No antigen is known for these receptors. Produced via immunoSEQ multiplex PCR; TCRdb's table is partial and in-frame only. The table records tens of thousands of clones, 85% to 90% of them present only once. The sample in question was unstimulated CD4+ T cells sorted from spleen or lymph node cells, obtained before intestinal transplant. These receptor sequences come from a human donor who received an intestinal transplant.

The gene calls are TRBV10-1 and TRBJ2-3; 7 nucleotides agree with TRBD2. Trimming took 5 bases from V and 0 from J; bases not matched to a gene: 14. The CDR3 totals 18 residues. The germline V gene has CDR1 WNHNN and CDR2 SYGVQD (reference sequence). The chain's CDR3 is CASSSQGGDYLSTDTQYF. CDR3 coding DNA: TGCGCCAGCAGTTCTCAGGGAGGGGACTACCTTAGCACAGATACGCAGTATTTT.

The CDR3 bases are TGTGCCAGCAGCCCCCCGGGACAGTACTATGGCTACACCTTC. Amino acids: CASSPPGQYYGYTF. This chain links TRBV14 with TRBJ1-2; 7 bases match TRBD1. Per the germline V gene, CDR1 is SGHDN and CDR2 is FVKESK. With V trimmed by 4 bases and J by 3 bases, 5 bases remained unmatched. The CDR3 covers 14 residues.

The chain is built from TRBV9 and TRBJ2-2; D is perhaps TRBD1 (6 bases). Germline CDR1 SGDLS, CDR2 YYNGEE. The CDR3 has 15 amino acids. V lost 0 bases and J lost 5, with 11 bases in between. Here the CDR3 DNA reads TGTGCCAGCAGCGTAGCACAGGGCGGAACCGGGGAGCTGTTTTTT. Protein sequence: CASSVAQGGTGELFF.

This rearrangement joins TRBV19 to TRBJ1-2, with D maybe TRBD1 (5 bases). The CDR3 contains 16 residues. The germline gives CDR1 LNHDA, CDR2 SQIVND (reference sequence). Trimming left V 4 bases short and J 4 bases short, with 19 bases between. CDR3 sequence reads: CASSRKTVGGGYGYTF. CDR3 nucleotide sequence: TGTGCCAGTAGTAGGAAGACAGTGGGAGGAGGCTATGGCTACACCTTC.

V and J are TRBV18 and TRBJ2-7, with D perhaps matching TRBD1 (5 bases). Per the germline V gene, CDR1 is KGHSH and CDR2 is LQKENI. The CDR3 extends over 12 amino acids. The V end was cut by 6 bases, the J end by 4 bases, with 10 bases between. CDR3 amino acids: CASSPTVYEQYF. In DNA form, the CDR3 reads TGTGCCAGCTCCCCGACAGTTTACGAGCAGTACTTC.

The V gene is TRBV5-5, the J gene TRBJ2-2; TRBD1 aligns across 9 bases. In germline, CDR1 is SGHKS, CDR2 YYEKEE (reference sequence). The CDR3 length is 15 residues. Unmatched junction bases numbered 2, after V lost 4 bases and J lost 1 base. The CDR3 reads CASSPGQGNTGELFF. The CDR3 DNA follows: TGTGCCAGCAGCCCGGGACAGGGGAACACCGGGGAGCTGTTTTTT.